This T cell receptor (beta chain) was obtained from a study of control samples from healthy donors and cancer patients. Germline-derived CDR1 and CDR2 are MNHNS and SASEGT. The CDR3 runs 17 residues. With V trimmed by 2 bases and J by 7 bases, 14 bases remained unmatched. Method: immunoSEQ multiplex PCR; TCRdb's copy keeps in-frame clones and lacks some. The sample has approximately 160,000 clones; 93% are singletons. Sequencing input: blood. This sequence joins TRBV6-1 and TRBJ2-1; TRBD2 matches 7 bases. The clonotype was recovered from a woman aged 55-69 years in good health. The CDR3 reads CASSETGGGPPLNEQFF. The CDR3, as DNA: TGTGCCAGCAGTGAAACTGGCGGGGGTCCCCCTTTGAATGAGCAGTTCTTC.